This T cell receptor beta chain appears in the sequencing data of a study of blood T cell repertoires in COVID-19. Study in general: Acute and convalescent COVID-19 samples came from the United States, Italy and Spain. PBMCs, B-cell-depleted T cells, or T cells were the source of the cDNA or gDNA that made up the material.

Participants were aged roughly 18 to 89 years, lived in around 25 US areas, and enrolled virtually. Participants reported their clinical history, and cohort assignment relied on those reports. CDR3 length equals 15 residues. The germline CDR1 and CDR2 sequences are KGHDR and SFDVKD. V lost 1 base, J lost 4 bases, and 12 bases lay in between. Method: immunoSEQ multiplex PCR; TCRdb's copy keeps in-frame clones and lacks some. The repertoire has over 300,000 clones, roughly 90% of them found once; the top ten carry more than 0.85%. Specimen: PBMCs or T cells enriched from blood (not recorded which). The chain carries TRBV24-1 and TRBJ2-5; D may be TRBD2 (6 bases). This receptor was identified in a woman in her 30s with acute COVID-19. The DNA for the CDR3 is TGTGCCACCAGTGATTTTGCGGGATCCGGAGAGACCCAGTACTTC. Protein product: CATSDFAGSGETQYF.